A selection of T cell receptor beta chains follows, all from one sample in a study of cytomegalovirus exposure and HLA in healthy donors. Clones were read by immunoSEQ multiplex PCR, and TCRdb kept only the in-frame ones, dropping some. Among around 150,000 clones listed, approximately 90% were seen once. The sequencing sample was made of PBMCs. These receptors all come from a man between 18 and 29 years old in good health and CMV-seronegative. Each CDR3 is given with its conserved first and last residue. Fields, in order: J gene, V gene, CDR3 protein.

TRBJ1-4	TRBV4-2	CASSQDQGAATNEKLFF
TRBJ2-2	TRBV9	CASSPGLAGGHTGELFF
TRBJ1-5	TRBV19	CASSQRAGGGGQPQHF
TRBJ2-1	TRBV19	CASSMIAGPYNEQFF
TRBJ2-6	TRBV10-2	CASSLTGGAPSGANVLTF
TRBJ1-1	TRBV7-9	CASSLVGNTEAFF
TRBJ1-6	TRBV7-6	CASSLGSSYNSPLHF
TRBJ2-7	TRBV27	CASSSGTLTYEQYF
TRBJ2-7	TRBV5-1	CASSLSEAAYEQYF
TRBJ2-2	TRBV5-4	CASSHRYTGELFF
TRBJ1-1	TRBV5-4	CASSLQQGNTEAFF
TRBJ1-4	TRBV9	CASSTTDGATNEKLFF
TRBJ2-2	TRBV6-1	CATTSFAGELFF